This T cell receptor beta chain stems from a study of spatial heterogeneity in lung cancer. Study overall: The study observed each unique TCR and UMI combination more than ten times on average in raw reads. The study, taken as a whole, reports: One measure, the expanded intratumoral alpha and beta TCR count, tracked tumor mutation counts.

This clonotype is large (0.1 to 1%). Its antigen is undetermined. The CDR3 consists of 14 residues. Germline CDR1 reads MDHEN; CDR2 reads SYDVKM. The trim removed 10 bases at V and 2 bases at J, leaving 8 bases unmatched. Time point: sample taken at primary tumor resection. Each CDR3 protein is one row after TCRdb ran MiXCR on the 5' RACE reads. The sample lists approximately 3,000 distinct CDR3 sequences, almost 4.5% occurring once. V gene TRBV28 combines with J gene TRBJ1-5; 7 nucleotides align to TRBD1. This material consisted of lung tumor tissue, taken at surgery. This receptor was taken from a female donor with early-stage non-small cell lung cancer. The CDR3 bases are TGTGCCATTTCCAGGGGGTTTGGCAATCAGCCCCAGCATTTT. Amino acids: CAISRGFGNQPQHF.